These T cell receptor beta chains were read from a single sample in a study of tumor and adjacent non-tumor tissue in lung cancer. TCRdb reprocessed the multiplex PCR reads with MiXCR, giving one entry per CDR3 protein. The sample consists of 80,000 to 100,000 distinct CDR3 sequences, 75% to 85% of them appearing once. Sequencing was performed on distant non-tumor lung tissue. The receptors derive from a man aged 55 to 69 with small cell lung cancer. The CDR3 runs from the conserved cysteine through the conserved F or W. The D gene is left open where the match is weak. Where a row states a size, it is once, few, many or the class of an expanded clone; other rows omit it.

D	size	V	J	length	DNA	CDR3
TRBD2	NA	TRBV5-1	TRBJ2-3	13	TGCGCCAGCGGCTTGGCGGGGGTGTATACGCAGTATTTT	CASGLAGVYTQYF
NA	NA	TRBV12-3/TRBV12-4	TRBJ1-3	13	TGTACCAGCACTTTTGGAGGACGGAACACCATATATTTT	CTSTFGGRNTIYF
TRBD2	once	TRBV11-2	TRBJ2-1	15	TGTGCCAGGAGCTTGGAGAGACTAGCGCTCAATGGGCAGTTCTTC	CARSLERLALNGQFF
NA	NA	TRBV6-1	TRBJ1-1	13	TGTGCCACCACTGAATGGGGGGACACTGAAGCTTTCTTT	CATTEWGDTEAFF
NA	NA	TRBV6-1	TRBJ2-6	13	TGTGCCAGCAGGGCATATTGGGCCAACGTCCTGACTTTC	CASRAYWANVLTF
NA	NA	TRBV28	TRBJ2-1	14	TGTGCCAGCAGTCGAACAGCCTCCTACAATGAGCAGGTCTTC	CASSRTASYNEQVF
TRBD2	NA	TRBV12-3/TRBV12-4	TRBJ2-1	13	TGTGTCAGCAGTTTCGGGAGGGACAATAAGCAGTTCTTC	CVSSFGRDNKQFF
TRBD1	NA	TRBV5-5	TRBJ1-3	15	TGCGCCAACAGCCCGGGACAGGGAGATGGAAACACCATATATTTT	CANSPGQGDGNTIYF
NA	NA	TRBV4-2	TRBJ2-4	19	TGTGTCAGCAGCCAAGCCGCAAGGTCCTCGCTGACCTCCAAAAACATTCGGTACTTC	CVSSQAARSSLTSKNIRYF
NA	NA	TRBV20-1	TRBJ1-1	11	TGCAATGCACGACGGGAGGCTGAAGCTTTCTTT	CNARREAEAFF
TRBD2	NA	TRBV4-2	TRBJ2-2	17	TGTGCCAGCAACAGCCTTTATGCGGGAGACGACACTGGGGAGCTGTTTTTT	CASNSLYAGDDTGELFF
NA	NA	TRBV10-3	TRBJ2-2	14	TGTGCCATCAGTCGGGACCCCTACACCGGGGAGCTGTTTTTT	CAISRDPYTGELFF
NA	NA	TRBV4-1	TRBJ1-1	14	TGCGCCAGTAGCCAACCTATAATAAACACTGAATCTTTCTTT	CASSQPIINTESFF
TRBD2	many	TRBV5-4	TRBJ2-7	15	TGTGCCAGCAGCGCATCCGGGACTAGAGGAGGGGAGCAGTACTTC	CASSASGTRGGEQYF
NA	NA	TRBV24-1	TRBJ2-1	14	TGTGCCACCAGTGAAACGGGAGAGTTAGATGAGCAGTCCTTC	CATSETGELDEQSF
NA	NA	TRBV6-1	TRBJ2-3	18	TGTGCCAGCAGTGAAGCATTAATGGATTCTGCGACTACAGTTACGCAGTATTTT	CASSEALMDSATTVTQYF
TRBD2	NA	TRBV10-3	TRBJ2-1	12	TGTGCCATCAGGAGCGGGACGGATGAGCAGTTCTTC	CAIRSGTDEQFF
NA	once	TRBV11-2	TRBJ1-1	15	TGTACCAGCTGCTTAGTGACCGGGCGTGGCACTGAAGCTTTCTTT	CTSCLVTGRGTEAFF
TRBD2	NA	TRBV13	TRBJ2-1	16	TGTGTCAGCACCCCACCCGGGGCGGGAGGGCTCAATGAGCAATTCTTC	CVSTPPGAGGLNEQFF
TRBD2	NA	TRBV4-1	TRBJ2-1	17	TGCGCCAGCGCGGATCCGACTAGCGGGGGCTTTTACAATGAACAGTTCTTC	CASADPTSGGFYNEQFF
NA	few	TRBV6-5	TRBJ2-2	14	TGTGCCAGCCAGAGGGGGAGGGGAACCGGGGAGCTGATTTTT	CASQRGRGTGELIF
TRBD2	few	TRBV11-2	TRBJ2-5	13	TGTGCCAGCAGAATAGCGGGAGCGGGGACCCAGTACTTC	CASRIAGAGTQYF
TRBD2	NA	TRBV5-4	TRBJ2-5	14	TGTGCCAACAGTTTCGGGGGAGGGGAAGAGACCCAGTACTTC	CANSFGGGEETQYF
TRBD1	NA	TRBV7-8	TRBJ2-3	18	TGCGCCAGCAGCTCCACCGGGACAGGGTGTTTAATCACAGATACGCAGTATTTT	CASSSTGTGCLITDTQYF
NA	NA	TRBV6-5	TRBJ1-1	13	TGTGCCAGCAGTTACTCATCGGACACTGAATCTGTCTTT	CASSYSSDTESVF
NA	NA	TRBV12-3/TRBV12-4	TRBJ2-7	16	TGTGCCAGCAGTCCTCGCGGGACCTACTGGAGCTACGAGCAGTACTTC	CASSPRGTYWSYEQYF
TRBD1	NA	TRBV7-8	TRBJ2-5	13	TGTGCCAGGAGCCGAGACAGGGGAGAGACCCAATACTTC	CARSRDRGETQYF
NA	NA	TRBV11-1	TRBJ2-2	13	TGTGCCAGCAGGCCGCGACTGGACGGGGAGCTGTTTTTT	CASRPRLDGELFF
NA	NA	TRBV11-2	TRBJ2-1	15	TGTGCCAGCAGCTTAATGGGAGCTGACTACAATGAGCAGTTCTTC	CASSLMGADYNEQFF
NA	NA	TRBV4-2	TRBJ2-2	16	TGTGCCAGCAGCCGAGATTTCAGGGCGAACACCGGGGAGTTGTTTTTT	CASSRDFRANTGELFF
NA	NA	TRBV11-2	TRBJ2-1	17	TGTGCCAGCAGTTTAGTGATAGCCCATAGCTCCTACAATGAGCAGTTCTTC	CASSLVIAHSSYNEQFF
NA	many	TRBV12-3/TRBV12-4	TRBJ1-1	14	TGTGCCAGCAGTGCCGGTGGGGGGGGCACTGAAGCTTTCTTT	CASSAGGGGTEAFF
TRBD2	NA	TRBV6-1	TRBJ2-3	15	TGTGCCATCAGTGAACTAGCGGGAGACACAGATACACAGTATTTT	CAISELAGDTDTQYF
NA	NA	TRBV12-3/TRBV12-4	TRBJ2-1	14	TGTACCATCAGTTCCTACAGGATTGATTATGAGCAGTTCTTC	CTISSYRIDYEQFF